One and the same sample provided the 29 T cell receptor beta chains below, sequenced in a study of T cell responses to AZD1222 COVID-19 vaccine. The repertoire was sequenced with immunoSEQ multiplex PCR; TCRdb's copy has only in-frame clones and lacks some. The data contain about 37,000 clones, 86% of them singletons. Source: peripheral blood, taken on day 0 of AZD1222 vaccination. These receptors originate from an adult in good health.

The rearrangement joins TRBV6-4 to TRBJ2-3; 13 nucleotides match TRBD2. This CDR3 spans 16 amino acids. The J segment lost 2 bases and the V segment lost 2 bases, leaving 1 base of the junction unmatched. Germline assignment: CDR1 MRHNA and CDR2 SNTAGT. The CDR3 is CASSDGTSGDTDTQYF. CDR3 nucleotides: TGTGCCAGCAGTGACGGGACTAGCGGGGACACAGATACGCAGTATTTT.

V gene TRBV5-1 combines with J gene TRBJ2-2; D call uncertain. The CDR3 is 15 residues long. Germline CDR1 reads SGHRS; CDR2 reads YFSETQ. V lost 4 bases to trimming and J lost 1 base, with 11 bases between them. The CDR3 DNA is TGCGCCAGCAGCGACCGACAAGGGAACACCGGGGAGCTGTTTTTT. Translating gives CASSDRQGNTGELFF.

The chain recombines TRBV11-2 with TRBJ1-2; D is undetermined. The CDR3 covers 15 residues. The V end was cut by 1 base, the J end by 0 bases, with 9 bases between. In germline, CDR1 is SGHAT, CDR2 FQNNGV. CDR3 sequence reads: CASSLVGSANYGYTF. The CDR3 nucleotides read TGTGCCAGCAGCTTAGTGGGATCGGCTAACTATGGCTACACCTTC.

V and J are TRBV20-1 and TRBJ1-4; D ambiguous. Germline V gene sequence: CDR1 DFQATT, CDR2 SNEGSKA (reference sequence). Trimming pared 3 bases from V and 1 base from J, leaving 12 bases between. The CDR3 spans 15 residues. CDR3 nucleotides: TGCAGTGCTAGTCCCGGAGCAGGAACTAATGAAAAACTGTTTTTT. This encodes CSASPGAGTNEKLFF.

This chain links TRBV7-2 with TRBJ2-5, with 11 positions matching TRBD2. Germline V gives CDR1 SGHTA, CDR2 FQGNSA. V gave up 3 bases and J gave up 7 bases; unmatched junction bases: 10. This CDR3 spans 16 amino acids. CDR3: CASSFSLAGVTGTQYF. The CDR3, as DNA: TGTGCCAGCAGCTTCTCACTAGCGGGGGTCACGGGGACCCAGTACTTC. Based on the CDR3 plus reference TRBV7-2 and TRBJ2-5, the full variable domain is GAGVSQSPSNKVTEKGKDVELRCDPISGHTALYWYRQSLGQGLEFLIYFQGNSAPDKSGLPSDRFSAERTGGSVSTLTIQRTQQEDSAVYLCASSFSLAGVTGTQYFGPGTRLLVL.

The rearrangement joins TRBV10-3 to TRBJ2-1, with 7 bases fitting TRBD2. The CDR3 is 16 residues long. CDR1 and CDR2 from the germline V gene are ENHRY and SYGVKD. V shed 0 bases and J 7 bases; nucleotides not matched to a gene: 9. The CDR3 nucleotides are TGTGCCATCAGTGAGTCTATCAACGGAGCGGGGAATGAGCAGTTCTTC. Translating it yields CAISESINGAGNEQFF.

The CDR3 DNA reads TGTGCCAGCAGCCCCGAAGGAGCGGGGGTCATAGATACGCAGTATTTT. It is translated as CASSPEGAGVIDTQYF. The chain links TRBV11-3 to TRBJ2-3; 8 positions agree with TRBD2. V was clipped by 5 bases and J by 5 bases; unmatched bases: 12. This CDR3 has 16 amino acids. CDR1 is SGHNT and CDR2 is YENEEA in the germline V gene.

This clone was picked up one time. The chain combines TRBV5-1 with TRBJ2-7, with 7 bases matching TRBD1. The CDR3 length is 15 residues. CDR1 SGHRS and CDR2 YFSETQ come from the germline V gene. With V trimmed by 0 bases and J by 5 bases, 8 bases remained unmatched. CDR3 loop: CASSLAGGPQDEQYF. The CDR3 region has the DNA TGCGCCAGCAGCTTGGCAGGGGGTCCCCAGGACGAGCAGTACTTC.

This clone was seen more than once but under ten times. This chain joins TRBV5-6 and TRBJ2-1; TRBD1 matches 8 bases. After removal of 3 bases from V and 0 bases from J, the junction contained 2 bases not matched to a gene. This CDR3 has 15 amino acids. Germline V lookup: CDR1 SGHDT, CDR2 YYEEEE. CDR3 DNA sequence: TGTGCCAGCAGCTCGGGACAGGTCTCCTACAATGAGCAGTTCTTC. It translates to CASSSGQVSYNEQFF.

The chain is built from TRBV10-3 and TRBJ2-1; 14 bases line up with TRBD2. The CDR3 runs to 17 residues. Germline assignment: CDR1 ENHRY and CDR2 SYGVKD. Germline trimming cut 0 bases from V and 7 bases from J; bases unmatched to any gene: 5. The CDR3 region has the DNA TGTGCCATCAGTGAGTCAGAGACTAGCGGGAGGGCTAATGAGCAGTTCTTC. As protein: CAISESETSGRANEQFF.

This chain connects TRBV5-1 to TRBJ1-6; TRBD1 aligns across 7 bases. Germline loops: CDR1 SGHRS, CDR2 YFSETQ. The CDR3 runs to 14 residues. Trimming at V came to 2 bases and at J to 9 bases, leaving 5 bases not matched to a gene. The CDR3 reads CASSFDRGPSPLHF. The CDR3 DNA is TGCGCCAGCAGCTTCGATAGGGGGCCTTCACCCCTCCACTTT.

The CDR3 nucleotides read TGTGCCTGGAGTCTAAGGGAGGGGCTGGACACTGAAGCTTTCTTT. It encodes CAWSLREGLDTEAFF. This chain joins TRBV30 and TRBJ1-1; possible D gene TRBD1, 5 bases. The CDR3 has 15 amino acids. Germline CDR1 and CDR2: GTSNPN and SVGIG (reference sequence). The ends were cut back, 2 bases at V and 3 bases at J, with 16 bases in the middle.

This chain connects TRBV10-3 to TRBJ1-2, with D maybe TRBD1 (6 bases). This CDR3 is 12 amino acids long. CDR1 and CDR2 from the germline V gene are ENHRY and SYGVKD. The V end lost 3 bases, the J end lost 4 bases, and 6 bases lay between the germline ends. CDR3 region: CAISEQGYGYTF. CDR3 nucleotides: TGTGCCATCAGTGAACAGGGCTATGGCTACACCTTC.

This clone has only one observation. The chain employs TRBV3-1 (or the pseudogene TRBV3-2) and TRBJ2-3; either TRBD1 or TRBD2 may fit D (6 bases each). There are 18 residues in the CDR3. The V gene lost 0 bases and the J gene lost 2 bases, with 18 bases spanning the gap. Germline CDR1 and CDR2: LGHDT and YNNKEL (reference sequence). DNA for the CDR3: TGTGCCAGCAGCCAAGATTTTCGGGGGCGCCGAGTCACAGATACGCAGTATTTT. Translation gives CASSQDFRGRRVTDTQYF.

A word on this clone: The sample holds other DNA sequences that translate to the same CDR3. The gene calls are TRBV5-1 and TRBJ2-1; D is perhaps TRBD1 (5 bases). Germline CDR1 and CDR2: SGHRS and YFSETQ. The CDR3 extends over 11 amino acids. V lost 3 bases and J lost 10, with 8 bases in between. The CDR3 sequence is CASSSQGEQFF. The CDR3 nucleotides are TGCGCCAGCAGCTCCCAGGGAGAGCAGTTCTTC.

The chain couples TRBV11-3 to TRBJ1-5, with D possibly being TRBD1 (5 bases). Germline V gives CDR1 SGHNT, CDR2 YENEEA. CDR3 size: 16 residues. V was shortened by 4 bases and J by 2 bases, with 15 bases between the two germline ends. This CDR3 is CASSSDRRGGNQPQHF. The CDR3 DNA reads TGTGCCAGCAGCTCAGACAGACGGGGAGGCAATCAGCCCCAGCATTTT.

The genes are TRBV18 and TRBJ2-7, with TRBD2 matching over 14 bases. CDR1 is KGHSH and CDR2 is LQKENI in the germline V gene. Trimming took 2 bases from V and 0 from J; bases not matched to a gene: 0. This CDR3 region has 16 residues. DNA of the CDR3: TGTGCCAGCTCACCAGGGACTAGCGGGAGCTCCTACGAGCAGTACTTC. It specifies CASSPGTSGSSYEQYF.

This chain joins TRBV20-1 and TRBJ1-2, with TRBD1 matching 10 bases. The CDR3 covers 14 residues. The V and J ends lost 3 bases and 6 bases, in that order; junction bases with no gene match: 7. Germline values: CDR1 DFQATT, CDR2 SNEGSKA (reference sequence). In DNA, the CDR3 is TGCAGTGCTAGTGCCGGGACAGGGGAAAATGGCTACACCTTC. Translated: CSASAGTGENGYTF.

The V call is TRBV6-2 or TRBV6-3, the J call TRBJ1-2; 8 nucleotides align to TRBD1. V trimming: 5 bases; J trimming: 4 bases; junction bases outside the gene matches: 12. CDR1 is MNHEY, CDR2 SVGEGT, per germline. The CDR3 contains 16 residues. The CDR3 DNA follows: TGTGCCAGCAGTACCACCCGGACAGGGAAGGGCTATGGCTACACCTTC. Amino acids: CASSTTRTGKGYGYTF.

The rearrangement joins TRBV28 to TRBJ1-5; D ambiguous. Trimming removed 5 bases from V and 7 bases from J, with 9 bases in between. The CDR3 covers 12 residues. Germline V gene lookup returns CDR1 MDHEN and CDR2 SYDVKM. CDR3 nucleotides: TGTGCCAGCAGTCCCGACGGCCAGCCCCAGCATTTT. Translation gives CASSPDGQPQHF.

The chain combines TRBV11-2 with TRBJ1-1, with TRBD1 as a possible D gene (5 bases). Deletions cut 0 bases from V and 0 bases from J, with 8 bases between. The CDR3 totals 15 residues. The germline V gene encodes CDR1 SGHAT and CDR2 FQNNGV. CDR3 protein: CASSLEPGLNTEAFF. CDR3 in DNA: TGTGCCAGCAGCTTAGAACCGGGACTGAACACTGAAGCTTTCTTT.

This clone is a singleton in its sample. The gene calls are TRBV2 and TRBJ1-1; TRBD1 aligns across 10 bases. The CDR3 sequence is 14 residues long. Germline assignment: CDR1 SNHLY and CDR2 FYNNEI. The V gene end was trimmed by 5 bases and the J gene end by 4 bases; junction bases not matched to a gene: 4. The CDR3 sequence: CASSQRTGGTEAFF. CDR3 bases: TGTGCCAGCAGTCAGAGGACAGGGGGCACTGAAGCTTTCTTT. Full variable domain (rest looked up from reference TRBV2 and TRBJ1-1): EPEVTQTPSHQVTQMGQEVILRCVPISNHLYFYWYRQILGQKVEFLVSFYNNEISEKSEIFDDQFSVERPDGSNFTLKIRSTKLEDSAMYFCASSQRTGGTEAFFGQGTRLTVV.

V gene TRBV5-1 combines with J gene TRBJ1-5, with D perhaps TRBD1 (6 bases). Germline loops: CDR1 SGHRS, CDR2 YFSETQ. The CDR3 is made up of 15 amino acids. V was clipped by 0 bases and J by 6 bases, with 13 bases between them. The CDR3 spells CASSLGGGQGQPQHF. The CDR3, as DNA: TGCGCCAGCAGCTTGGGCGGGGGGCAAGGTCAGCCCCAGCATTTT. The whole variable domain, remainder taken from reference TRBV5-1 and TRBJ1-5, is KAGVTQTPRYLIKTRGQQVTLSCSPISGHRSVSWYQQTPGQGLQFLFEYFSETQRNKGNFPGRFSGRQFSNSRSEMNVSTLELGDSALYLCASSLGGGQGQPQHFGDGTRLSIL.

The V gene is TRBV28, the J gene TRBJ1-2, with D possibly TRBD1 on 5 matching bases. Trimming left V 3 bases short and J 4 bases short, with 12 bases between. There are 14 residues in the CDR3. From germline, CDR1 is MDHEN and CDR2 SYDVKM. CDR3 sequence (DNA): TGTGCCAGCAGTTTGCGGGGCCGGGGCTATGGCTACACCTTC. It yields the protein CASSLRGRGYGYTF.

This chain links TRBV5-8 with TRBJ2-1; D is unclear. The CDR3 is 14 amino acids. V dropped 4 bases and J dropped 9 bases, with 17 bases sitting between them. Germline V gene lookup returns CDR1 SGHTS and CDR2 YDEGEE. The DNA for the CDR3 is TGTGCCAGCAGCGGGCCGACCCCCGGCCTTGAGCAGTTCTTC. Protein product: CASSGPTPGLEQFF.

The CDR3, as DNA: TGCGCCAGCAGGACCCGGGACCTTACCTACAATGAGCAGTTCTTC. Protein sequence: CASRTRDLTYNEQFF. The V call is TRBV10-2, the J call TRBJ2-1, with D possibly being TRBD1 or TRBD2 (5 bases each). The germline CDR1 and CDR2 sequences are WSHSY and SAAADI. V was cut by 6 bases and J by 2 bases, with 14 bases left in between. This CDR3 comprises 15 residues.

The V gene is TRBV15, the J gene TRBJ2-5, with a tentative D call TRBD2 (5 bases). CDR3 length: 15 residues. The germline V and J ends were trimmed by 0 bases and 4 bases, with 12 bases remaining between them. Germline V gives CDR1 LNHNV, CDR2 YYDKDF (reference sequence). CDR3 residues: CATSRDRSSRETQYF. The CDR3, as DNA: TGTGCCACCAGCAGAGATAGGTCTAGCCGAGAGACCCAGTACTTC. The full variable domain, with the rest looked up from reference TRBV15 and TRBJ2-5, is DAMVIQNPRYQVTQFGKPVTLSCSQTLNHNVMYWYQQKSSQAPKLLFHYYDKDFNNEADTPDNFQSRRPNTSFCFLDIRSPGLGDTAMYLCATSRDRSSRETQYFGPGTRLLVL.

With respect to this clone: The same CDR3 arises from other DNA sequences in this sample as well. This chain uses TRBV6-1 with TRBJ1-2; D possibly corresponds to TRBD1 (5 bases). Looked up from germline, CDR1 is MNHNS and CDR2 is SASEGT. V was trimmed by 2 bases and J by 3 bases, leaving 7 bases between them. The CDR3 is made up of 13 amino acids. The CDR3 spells CASSETGYYGYTF. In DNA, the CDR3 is TGTGCCAGCAGTGAAACAGGATACTATGGCTACACCTTC.

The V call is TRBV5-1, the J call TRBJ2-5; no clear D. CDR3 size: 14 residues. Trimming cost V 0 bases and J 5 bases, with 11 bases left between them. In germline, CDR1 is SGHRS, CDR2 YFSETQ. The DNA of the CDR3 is TGCGCCAGCAGCTTGGACAGCTTCCAGGAGACCCAGTACTTC. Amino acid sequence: CASSLDSFQETQYF.